A single sample gave rise to the 10 T cell receptor beta chains below, sequenced in a study of T cell clones after liver transplantation. Here immunoSEQ multiplex PCR was the method, and the copy in TCRdb shows in-frame clones only, minus some. Here the sample spans some 61,000 clones, under 85% being singletons. Sequencing used CD4+ T cells from blood, obtained at the 22-month timepoint. All receptors derive from a human patient who received a liver transplant. Some T cells could come from the graft donor.

V usage is TRBV2 and J usage is TRBJ1-2; TRBD1 might be the D (6 bases). Germline assignment: CDR1 SNHLY and CDR2 FYNNEI. The V end lost 6 bases, the J end lost 2 bases, and 10 bases lay between the germline ends. The CDR3 extends over 13 amino acids. The CDR3 DNA reads as TGTGCCAGCAGCACAGGGTGGAACTATGGCTACACCTTC. It yields the protein CASSTGWNYGYTF.

This sequence joins TRBV5-6 and TRBJ1-1; D is undetermined. Germline V gives CDR1 SGHDT, CDR2 YYEEEE. Trimming took 4 bases from V and 1 from J, leaving 11 bases between them. The CDR3 covers 14 residues. The CDR3 reads CASSRAGRNTEAFF. The CDR3 coding sequence is TGTGCCAGCAGCCGAGCCGGAAGGAACACTGAAGCTTTCTTT.

This sequence joins TRBV30 and TRBJ2-3; 10 bases are shared with TRBD2. The length of the CDR3 is 20 residues. Germline V lookup: CDR1 GTSNPN, CDR2 SVGIG (reference sequence). Germline trimming cut 0 bases from V and 0 bases from J; bases unmatched to any gene: 15. CDR3 sequence reads: CAWSVLGLAGDLLSTDTQYF. CDR3 coding DNA: TGTGCCTGGAGTGTACTAGGGCTAGCGGGGGACCTGCTTAGCACAGATACGCAGTATTTT.

The rearrangement links TRBV30 to TRBJ1-1; no clear D gene. V was pared by 2 bases and J by 3 bases, with 10 bases between. Germline-derived CDR1 and CDR2 are GTSNPN and SVGIG (reference sequence). This CDR3 has 13 amino acids. The CDR3 DNA sequence: TGTGCCTGGAGTCTCAAGGACCACACTGAAGCTTTCTTT. Translated, it gives CAWSLKDHTEAFF.

This clone was picked up a small number of times. The chain carries TRBV2 and TRBJ1-1; maybe TRBD1 (5 bases). Germline lookup yields CDR1 SNHLY and CDR2 FYNNEI. The germline V and J ends were trimmed by 6 bases and 3 bases, with 8 bases remaining between them. The CDR3 runs 12 residues. CDR3 protein: CASRRGDTEAFF. CDR3 coding DNA: TGTGCCAGCAGACGGGGCGACACTGAAGCTTTCTTT.

Here the CDR3 reads CASSNRRRELFF. DNA for the CDR3: TGTGCCAGCAGTAACCGGCGCCGGGAGCTGTTTTTT. This sequence joins TRBV6-5 and TRBJ2-2; D is unresolved. Trimming left V 5 bases short and J 9 bases short, with 10 bases between. The germline gives CDR1 MNHEY, CDR2 SVGAGI. CDR3 length equals 12 residues.

This chain uses TRBV5-1 with TRBJ1-1, with D hard to call. Trimming cost V 2 bases and J 1 base, with 9 bases left between them. Germline V gene data show CDR1 as SGHRS and CDR2 as YFSETQ. This CDR3 comprises 14 residues. Here the CDR3 reads CASSLLSSNTEAFF. The DNA for the CDR3 is TGCGCCAGCAGCTTACTCAGTTCGAACACTGAAGCTTTCTTT.

The rearrangement links TRBV10-3 to TRBJ2-1; 10 bases map to TRBD2. The CDR3 sequence is 19 residues long. Losses at the gene ends were 2 bases for V and 8 bases for J; bases not matched to a gene: 18. Germline CDR1 is ENHRY and CDR2 is SYGVKD. CDR3 protein: CAISERPAGGQGRADEQFF. The CDR3, as DNA: TGTGCCATCAGTGAGAGACCAGCGGGGGGGCAGGGTAGGGCGGATGAGCAGTTCTTC.

The chain uses TRBV5-4 and TRBJ2-7, with 7 bases aligning to TRBD1. This CDR3 comprises 14 residues. CDR1 and CDR2 from the germline V gene are SGHNT and YYREEE (reference sequence). V dropped 4 bases and J dropped 6; count of bases not matched to a gene: 10. The chain's CDR3 is CASSPDINRGEQYF. The CDR3 DNA reads as TGTGCCAGCAGCCCGGATATTAACAGGGGCGAGCAGTACTTC.

The gene calls are TRBV18 and TRBJ1-6; 8 bases are shared with TRBD1. This CDR3 has 16 residues. V trimming: 0 bases; J trimming: 10 bases; junction bases outside the gene matches: 8. The germline V gene has CDR1 KGHSH and CDR2 LQKENI. For the CDR3, the DNA is TGTGCCAGCTCACCACCCTCCGGACAGGGAAAATCACCCCTCCACTTT. Its translation is CASSPPSGQGKSPLHF.